The clone carrying this T cell receptor (beta chain) was observed once. The data originate from a study of T cells in Graves' hyperthyroidism and ophthalmopathy. Deletions cut 6 bases from V and 5 bases from J, with 20 bases between. The germline CDR1 and CDR2 sequences are SGHTA and FQGNSA. CDR3 size: 15 residues. The investigators amplified TCR beta CDR3 regions from RNA transcripts. HTBI primers were employed in a first-round RT-PCR of the TCR CDR3. One entry per CDR3 protein, called by TCRdb with MiXCR from the multiplex PCR reads. The profile covers just under 750,000 distinct CDR3 sequences, with roughly a third appearing a single time and more than 25% taken by the ten largest.

The chain uses TRBV7-2 and TRBJ2-7; the D gene is possibly TRBD1 (5 bases). The sample was blood. The source of this sequence is a woman aged 35 to 49 with Graves' hyperthyroidism. The CDR3: CASSLYAAGSDEQYF. CDR3 in DNA: TGTGCCAGCAGTTTATACGCGGCAGGGTCGGACGAGCAGTACTTC. Supplemented by reference TRBV7-2 and TRBJ2-7, the full variable domain reads GAGVSQSPSNKVTEKGKDVELRCDPISGHTALYWYRQSLGQGLEFLIYFQGNSAPDKSGLPSDRFSAERTGGSVSTLTIQRTQQEDSAVYLCASSLYAAGSDEQYFGPGTRLTVT.